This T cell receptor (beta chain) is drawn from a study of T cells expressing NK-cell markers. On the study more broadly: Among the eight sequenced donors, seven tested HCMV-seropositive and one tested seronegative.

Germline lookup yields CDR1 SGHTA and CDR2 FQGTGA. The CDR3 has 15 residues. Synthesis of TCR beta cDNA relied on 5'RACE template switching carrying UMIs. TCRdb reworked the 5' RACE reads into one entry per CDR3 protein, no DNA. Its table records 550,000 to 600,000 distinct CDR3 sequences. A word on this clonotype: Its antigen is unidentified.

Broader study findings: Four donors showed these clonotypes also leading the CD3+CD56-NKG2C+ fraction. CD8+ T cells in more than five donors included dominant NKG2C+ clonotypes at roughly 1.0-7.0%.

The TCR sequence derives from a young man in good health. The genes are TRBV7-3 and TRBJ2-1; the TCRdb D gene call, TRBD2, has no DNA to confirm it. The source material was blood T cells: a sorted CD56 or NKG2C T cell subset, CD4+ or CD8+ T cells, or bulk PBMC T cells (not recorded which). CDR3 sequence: CASSSTSGKPGEQFF.